The sequence of this TCR beta chain was determined in a study of T cells in Graves' hyperthyroidism and ophthalmopathy. General study results and limits: A model of 13 V-J features distinguished ophthalmopathy from stable hyperthyroidism.

From germline, CDR1 is DFQATT and CDR2 SNEGSKA (reference sequence). The CDR3 is made up of 14 amino acids. With 0 bases clipped from V and 4 bases from J, the junction kept 1 base outside the gene matches. Under 3 months was the duration of disease in ophthalmopathy patients, who also had a Clinical Activity Score of at least 3 and a NOSPECS grade of at least 4. As to this clonotype: Its antigen is as yet unknown.

Template material for amplifying TCR beta CDR3 regions consisted of RNA transcripts. TCR CDR3 underwent first-round RT-PCR with the HTBI primer set. TCRdb processed the multiplex PCR reads anew with MiXCR; each CDR3 protein has one entry. There are about 530,000 distinct CDR3 sequences in the sample; 17% occur only once, and around 17% lies in the top ten. This TCR was sampled from a woman aged 18-29 years with Graves' ophthalmopathy. The chain combines TRBV20-1 with TRBJ2-5, with 11 bases that match TRBD2. The sequenced sample consisted of blood. CDR3 nucleotide sequence: TGCAGTGCTAGAGATGGGACTAGCGGAGAGACCCAGTACTTC. It encodes CSARDGTSGETQYF.